Detailed here is one T cell receptor beta chain. The antigen is not known. V was clipped by 7 bases and J by 5 bases, with 11 bases between them. This CDR3 has 12 residues. Germline CDR1 SEHNR, CDR2 FQNEAQ (reference sequence). This entry comes from a study of graft-versus-host responses after intestinal transplantation. Study-level information: Recipients uniformly received anti-thymocyte globulin induction, followed by tacrolimus and steroids for approximately 3 years. Notes on the study in general: Some GvH clones appeared in ileal mucosa or blood before recipient bone marrow.

The table came from immunoSEQ multiplex PCR; TCRdb's copy has only in-frame clones and leaves some out. The table includes some 25,000 clones, 90% to 95% detected once. V and J are TRBV7-9 and TRBJ1-2; a weak D match, TRBD1 (5 bases). The sequence was collected from a human patient who received an intestinal transplant, so some T cells may come from the graft donor. The sample in question was PBMCs, obtained approximately 32 days after intestinal transplant. The CDR3 is CASTPGTYGYTF. For the CDR3, the DNA is TGTGCCAGCACCCCTGGGACGTATGGCTACACCTTC.